This T cell receptor (beta chain) was obtained from a study of human T cells and chemical hapten exposure. Study overall: Patch testing placed 0.01% DPC on the upper back, with readings at 6 days.

What the library attached to individual cDNA molecules were unique molecular identifiers. TCRdb fed the RACE reads into MiXCR, producing one record per CDR3 protein. The sample lists roughly 380,000 distinct CDR3 sequences; less than 6.5% were seen once. The V gene's germline CDR1 is SGDLS and CDR2 YYNGEE. V dropped 4 bases and J dropped 5; count of bases not matched to a gene: 16. This CDR3 is built from 18 residues. As for time point: pre-sensitization, week 0. Described treatment: therapeutic diphenylcyclopropenone sensitization with weekly scalp DPC. Prior to each patch test being applied, blood was drawn. The donor pool consisted of alopecia patients aged 18 to 70 years, considered suitable for DPC. This clonotype was detected ten times or more.

The receptor was derived from a woman aged 45-60 years with alopecia areata. Some clones in this sample may be carry-over from other donors' samples. This chain joins TRBV9 and TRBJ2-7; 12 bases align to TRBD1. The input for sequencing was whole blood, taken in connection with sensitization to the hapten diphenylcyclopropenone (DPC). This CDR3 reads CASSLRDRGRPDVDEQYF. CDR3 DNA: TGTGCCAGCAGCCTCCGGGACAGGGGGCGGCCAGACGTCGACGAGCAGTACTTC.